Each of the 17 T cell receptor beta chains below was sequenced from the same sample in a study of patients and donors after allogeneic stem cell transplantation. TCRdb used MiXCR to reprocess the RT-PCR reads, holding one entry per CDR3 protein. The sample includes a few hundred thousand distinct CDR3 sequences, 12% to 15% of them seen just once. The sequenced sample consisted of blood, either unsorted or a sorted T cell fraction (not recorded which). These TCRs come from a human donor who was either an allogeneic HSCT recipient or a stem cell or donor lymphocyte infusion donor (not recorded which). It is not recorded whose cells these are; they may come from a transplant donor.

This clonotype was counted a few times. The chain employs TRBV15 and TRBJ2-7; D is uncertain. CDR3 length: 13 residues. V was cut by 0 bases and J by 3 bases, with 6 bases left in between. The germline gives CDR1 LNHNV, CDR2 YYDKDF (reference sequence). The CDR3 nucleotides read TGTGCCACCAGCAGAGAAGAATACTACGAGCAGTACTTC. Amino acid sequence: CATSREEYYEQYF.

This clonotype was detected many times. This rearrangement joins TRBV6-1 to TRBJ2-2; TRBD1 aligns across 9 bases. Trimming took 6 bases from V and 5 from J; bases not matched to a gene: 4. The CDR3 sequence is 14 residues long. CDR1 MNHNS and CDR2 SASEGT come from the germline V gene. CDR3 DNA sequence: TGTGCCAGCAGCGGGACAGGGAGAACCGGGGAGCTGTTTTTT. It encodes CASSGTGRTGELFF.

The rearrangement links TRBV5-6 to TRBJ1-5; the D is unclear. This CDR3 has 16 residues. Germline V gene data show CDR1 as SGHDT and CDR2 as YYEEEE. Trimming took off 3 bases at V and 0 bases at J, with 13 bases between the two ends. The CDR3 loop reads CASSSSQINSNQPQHF. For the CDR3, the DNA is TGTGCCAGCAGCTCATCACAGATTAATAGCAATCAGCCCCAGCATTTT.

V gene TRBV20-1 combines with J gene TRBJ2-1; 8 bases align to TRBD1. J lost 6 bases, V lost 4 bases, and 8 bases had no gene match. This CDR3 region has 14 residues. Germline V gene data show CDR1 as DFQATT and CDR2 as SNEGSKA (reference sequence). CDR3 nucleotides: TGCAGTGCTACGGACAGGGCCGGGTTCAATGAGCAGTTCTTC. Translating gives CSATDRAGFNEQFF.

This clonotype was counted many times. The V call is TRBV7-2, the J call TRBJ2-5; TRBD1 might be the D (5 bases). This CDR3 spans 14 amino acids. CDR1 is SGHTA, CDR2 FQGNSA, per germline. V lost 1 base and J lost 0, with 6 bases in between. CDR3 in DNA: TGTGCCAGCAGCTTAGAGGGGTACCAAGAGACCCAGTACTTC. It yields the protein CASSLEGYQETQYF.

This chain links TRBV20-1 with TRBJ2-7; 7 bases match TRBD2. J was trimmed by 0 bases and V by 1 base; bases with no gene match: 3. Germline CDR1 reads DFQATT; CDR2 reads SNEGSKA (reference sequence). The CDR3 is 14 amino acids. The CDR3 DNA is TGCAGTGCTAGAGGGGGGGGTTACTCCTACGAGCAGTACTTC. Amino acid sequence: CSARGGGYSYEQYF.

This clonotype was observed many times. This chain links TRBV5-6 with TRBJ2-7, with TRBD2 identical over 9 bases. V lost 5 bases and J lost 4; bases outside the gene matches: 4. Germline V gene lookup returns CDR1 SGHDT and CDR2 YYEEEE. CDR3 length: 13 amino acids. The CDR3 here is CASRRAGGYEQYF. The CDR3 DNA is TGTGCCAGCAGAAGAGCGGGAGGTTACGAGCAGTACTTC.

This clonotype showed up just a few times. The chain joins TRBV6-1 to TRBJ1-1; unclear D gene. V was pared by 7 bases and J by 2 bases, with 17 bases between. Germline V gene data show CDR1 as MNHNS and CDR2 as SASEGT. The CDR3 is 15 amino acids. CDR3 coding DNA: TGTGCCAGCACTCCTAAAGGGTATGGCAACACTGAAGCTTTCTTT. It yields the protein CASTPKGYGNTEAFF.

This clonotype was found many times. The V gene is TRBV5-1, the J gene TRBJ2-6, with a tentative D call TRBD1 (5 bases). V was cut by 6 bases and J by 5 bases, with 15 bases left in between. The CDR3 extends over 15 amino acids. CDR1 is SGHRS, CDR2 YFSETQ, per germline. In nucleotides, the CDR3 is TGCGCCAGCACGACAGCCTCTGGTTGGGCCAACGTCCTGACTTTC. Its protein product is CASTTASGWANVLTF. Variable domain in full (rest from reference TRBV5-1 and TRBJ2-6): KAGVTQTPRYLIKTRGQQVTLSCSPISGHRSVSWYQQTPGQGLQFLFEYFSETQRNKGNFPGRFSGRQFSNSRSEMNVSTLELGDSALYLCASTTASGWANVLTFGAGSRLTVL.

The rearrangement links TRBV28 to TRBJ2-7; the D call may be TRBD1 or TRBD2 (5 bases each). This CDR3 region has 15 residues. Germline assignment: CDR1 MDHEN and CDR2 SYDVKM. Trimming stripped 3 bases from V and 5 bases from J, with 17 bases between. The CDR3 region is CASSLITTGGNEQYF. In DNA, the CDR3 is TGTGCCAGCAGTTTGATTACGACTGGGGGTAACGAGCAGTACTTC.

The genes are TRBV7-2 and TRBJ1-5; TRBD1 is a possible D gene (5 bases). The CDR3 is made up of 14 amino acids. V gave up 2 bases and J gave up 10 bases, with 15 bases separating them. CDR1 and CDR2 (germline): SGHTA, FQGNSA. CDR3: CASSLFRQNDPQHF. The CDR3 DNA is TGTGCCAGCAGCTTATTCAGACAGAACGACCCCCAGCATTTT.

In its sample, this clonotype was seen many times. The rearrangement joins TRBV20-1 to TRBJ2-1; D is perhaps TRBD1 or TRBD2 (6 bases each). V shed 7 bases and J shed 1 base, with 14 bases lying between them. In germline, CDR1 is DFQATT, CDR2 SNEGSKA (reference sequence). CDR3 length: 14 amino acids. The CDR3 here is CSVGGRRSYNEQFF. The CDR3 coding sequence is TGCAGTGTAGGGGGGAGGAGGTCCTACAATGAGCAGTTCTTC.

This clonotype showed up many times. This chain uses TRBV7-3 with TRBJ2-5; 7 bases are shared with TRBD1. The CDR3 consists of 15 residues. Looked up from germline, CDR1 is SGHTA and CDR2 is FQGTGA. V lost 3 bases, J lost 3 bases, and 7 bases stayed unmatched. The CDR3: CASSFQGTAKETQYF. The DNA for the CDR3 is TGTGCCAGCAGCTTCCAGGGGACAGCAAAAGAGACCCAGTACTTC.

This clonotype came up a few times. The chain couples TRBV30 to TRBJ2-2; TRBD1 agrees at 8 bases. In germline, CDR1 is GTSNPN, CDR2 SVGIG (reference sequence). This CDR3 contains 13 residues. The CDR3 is CATDRANTGELFF. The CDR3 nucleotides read TGTGCTACGGACAGGGCAAACACCGGGGAGCTGTTTTTT.

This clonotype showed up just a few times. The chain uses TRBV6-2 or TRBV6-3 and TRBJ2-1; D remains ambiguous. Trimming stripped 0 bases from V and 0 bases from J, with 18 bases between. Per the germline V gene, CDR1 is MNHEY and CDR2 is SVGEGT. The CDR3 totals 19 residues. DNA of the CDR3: TGTGCCAGCAGTTACTCGAACTCGGCTGCTCAAAGCTCCTACAATGAGCAGTTCTTC. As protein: CASSYSNSAAQSSYNEQFF.

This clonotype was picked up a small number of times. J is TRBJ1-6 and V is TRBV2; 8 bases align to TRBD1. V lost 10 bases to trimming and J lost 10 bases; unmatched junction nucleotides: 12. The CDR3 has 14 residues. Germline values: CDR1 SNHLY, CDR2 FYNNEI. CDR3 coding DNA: TGTGCCACCAAGCCAGGGGGCGACGGATCACCCCTCCACTTT. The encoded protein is CATKPGGDGSPLHF.

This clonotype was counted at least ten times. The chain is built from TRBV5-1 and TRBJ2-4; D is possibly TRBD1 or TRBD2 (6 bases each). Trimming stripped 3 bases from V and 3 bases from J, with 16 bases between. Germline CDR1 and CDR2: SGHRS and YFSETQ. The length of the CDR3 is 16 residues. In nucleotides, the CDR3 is TGCGCCAGCAGCTCGGGGGCCACCCACGGCAAAAACATTCAGTACTTC. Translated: CASSSGATHGKNIQYF.